The source of this T cell receptor (beta chain) is a study of blood T cell repertoires in COVID-19. Study-wide context: Material from acute and convalescent COVID-19 was sourced from the United States, Italy and Spain. From T cells, B-cell-depleted T cells, or PBMCs came the material, which was cDNA or gDNA.

Per the original data handling: Estimation of nucleated cell counts was performed using reference gene primer amplification. Assay used: immunoSEQ multiplex PCR; TCRdb lists only in-frame clones, some missing. That table is the source of V, J and clone size, and D and trimming were worked out from the DNA. The top ten clones hold about 8% of a sample with fewer than 200,000 clones, 70% to 90% of them seen once. The CDR3 is 12 residues long. Germline V gives CDR1 MNHEY, CDR2 SMNVEV (reference sequence). The trim removed 5 bases at V and 9 bases at J, leaving 6 bases unmatched. The V gene is TRBV27, the J gene TRBJ2-7, with 8 nucleotides matching TRBD1. Material: peripheral blood. The clonotype originates from a man in his forties who had recovered from COVID-19. This chain's CDR3 is CASSGTGISQYF. Written as DNA, the CDR3 is TGTGCCAGCAGTGGGACAGGTATATCGCAGTACTTC.